The rows below give T cell receptor beta chains drawn from one sample of a study of monozygotic twins with inflammatory bowel disease. TCRdb reanalyzed the 5' RACE reads and collapses them to one entry per CDR3 protein, without DNA. The sample totals approximately 120,000 distinct CDR3 sequences. The sequenced material came from blood. The receptors originated from a human donor with ulcerative colitis or Crohn's disease, or a healthy co-twin of an affected twin (not recorded which). Each CDR3 is given with its conserved first and last residue.

J: TRBJ2-2
V: TRBV11-2
CDR3: CASSFPGPGELFF

J: TRBJ2-3
V: TRBV9
CDR3: CASSIGVASGPRDTQYF

J: TRBJ2-1
V: TRBV7-8
CDR3: CASSPARLGGTKSYNEQFF

J: TRBJ1-1
V: TRBV6-2/TRBV6-3
CDR3: CASTPQGSPNTEAFF

J: TRBJ2-1
V: TRBV5-5
CDR3: CASSFKDRTYNEQFF

J: TRBJ2-5
V: TRBV20-1
CDR3: CSAGQGASETQYF

J: TRBJ2-6
V: TRBV6-5
CDR3: CASSWDSSGANVLTF

J: TRBJ2-5
V: TRBV7-7
CDR3: CASSSSVTSGPTLTLQETQYF

J: TRBJ2-1
V: TRBV19
CDR3: CASSPLDRAEQFF

J: TRBJ1-1
V: TRBV7-2
CDR3: CASSSAPDTGRSTEAFF

J: TRBJ2-7
V: TRBV7-2
CDR3: CANSSDEGYEQYF

J: TRBJ1-5
V: TRBV7-8
CDR3: CASSFAGTGYQPQHF

J: TRBJ2-7
V: TRBV2
CDR3: CASSPRGLARRHNPYEQYF

J: TRBJ2-3
V: TRBV15
CDR3: CATSREASGTQYF

J: TRBJ2-7
V: TRBV11-3
CDR3: CASSPAGQGSYEQYF

J: TRBJ1-1
V: TRBV7-2
CDR3: CASSLQRRPDTEAFF

J: TRBJ2-1
V: TRBV30
CDR3: CAWTSGALELFF

J: TRBJ2-7
V: TRBV6-5
CDR3: CASSPSGDSYEQYF

J: TRBJ1-1
V: TRBV5-6
CDR3: CASSLVGDTVNTEAFF

J: TRBJ1-4
V: TRBV18
CDR3: CASSPPMKGKLFF

J: TRBJ1-1
V: TRBV29-1
CDR3: CSVVVSGLEAFF

J: TRBJ2-1
V: TRBV5-6
CDR3: CASSLEAGGSYSEQFF

J: TRBJ2-2
V: TRBV2
CDR3: CVALKGSSVNTGELFF

J: TRBJ2-5
V: TRBV20-1
CDR3: CSASLLRDWAAETQYF

J: TRBJ1-4
V: TRBV18
CDR3: CASSPQGNEKLFF

J: TRBJ2-7
V: TRBV10-3
CDR3: CAISEGTGDEQYF

J: TRBJ1-5
V: TRBV7-9
CDR3: CASSQDSSNQPQHF

J: TRBJ2-5
V: TRBV5-1
CDR3: CASSLASGRGEETQYF

J: TRBJ2-1
V: TRBV4-2
CDR3: CASSQDYRRGTNEQFF

J: TRBJ1-1
V: TRBV20-1
CDR3: CSASRVTNTEAFF

J: TRBJ1-6
V: TRBV18
CDR3: CASSLDRTQDSPLHF

J: TRBJ2-2
V: TRBV11-3
CDR3: CASSLDWNTGELFF

J: TRBJ2-4
V: TRBV7-2
CDR3: CASSPEGNIQYF

J: TRBJ1-1
V: TRBV7-6
CDR3: CASSSRGESAEAFF

J: TRBJ2-1
V: TRBV4-3
CDR3: CASSQDQGKQFF

J: TRBJ2-5
V: TRBV7-9
CDR3: CASSLAVGATQYF

J: TRBJ2-5
V: TRBV29-1
CDR3: CSVGGNQETQYF

J: TRBJ2-3
V: TRBV5-6
CDR3: CASSLVGDTQYF

J: TRBJ2-2
V: TRBV7-8
CDR3: CASSQLAGGNTGELFF

J: TRBJ2-7
V: TRBV7-9
CDR3: CASSPLITSYEQYF

J: TRBJ2-5
V: TRBV20-1
CDR3: CSAPPGKTGDYQETQYF

J: TRBJ2-3
V: TRBV28
CDR3: CASSYPSEAKTSTDTQYF

J: TRBJ1-1
V: TRBV20-1
CDR3: CSAREEFQGWDTEAFF

J: TRBJ2-5
V: TRBV3-1
CDR3: CASSQGAGGPKTQYF

J: TRBJ2-1
V: TRBV5-1
CDR3: CASSLEGNEQFF

J: TRBJ1-1
V: TRBV4-1
CDR3: CASSKFWTGNTEAFF

J: TRBJ2-2
V: TRBV7-6
CDR3: CASSITGGQNGELFF

J: TRBJ1-4
V: TRBV12-3/TRBV12-4
CDR3: CASSQILGGEKLFF

J: TRBJ2-2
V: TRBV14
CDR3: CASSQGSTPLTGELFF

J: TRBJ1-1
V: TRBV4-3
CDR3: CASSQYPAGGQGVSTEAFF

J: TRBJ2-3
V: TRBV20-1
CDR3: CSARDPGRDTDTQYF

J: TRBJ1-6
V: TRBV18
CDR3: CASSAYGSSYNSPLHF

J: TRBJ2-1
V: TRBV5-1
CDR3: CASSLGGAAGYNEQFF

J: TRBJ1-3
V: TRBV12-3/TRBV12-4
CDR3: CASSVTPGGGNGNTIYF